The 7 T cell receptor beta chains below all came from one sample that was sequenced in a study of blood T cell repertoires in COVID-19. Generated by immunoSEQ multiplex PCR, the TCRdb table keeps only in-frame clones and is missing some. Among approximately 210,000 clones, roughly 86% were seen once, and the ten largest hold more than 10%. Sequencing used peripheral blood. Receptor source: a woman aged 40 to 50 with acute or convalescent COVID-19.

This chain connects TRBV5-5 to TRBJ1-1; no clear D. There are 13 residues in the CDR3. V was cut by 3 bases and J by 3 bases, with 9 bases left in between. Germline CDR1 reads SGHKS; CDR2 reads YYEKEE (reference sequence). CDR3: CASSSREHTEAFF. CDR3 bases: TGTGCCAGCAGCTCAAGGGAGCACACTGAAGCTTTCTTT.

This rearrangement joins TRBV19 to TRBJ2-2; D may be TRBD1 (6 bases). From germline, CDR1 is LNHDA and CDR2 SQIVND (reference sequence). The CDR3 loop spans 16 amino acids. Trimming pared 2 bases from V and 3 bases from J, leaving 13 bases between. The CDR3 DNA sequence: TGTGCCAGTAGTATACCGACCCCAGGGGACACCGGGGAGCTGTTTTTT. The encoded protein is CASSIPTPGDTGELFF.

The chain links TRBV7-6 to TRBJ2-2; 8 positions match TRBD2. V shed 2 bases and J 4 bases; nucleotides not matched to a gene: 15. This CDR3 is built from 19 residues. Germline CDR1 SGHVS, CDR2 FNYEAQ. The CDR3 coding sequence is TGTGCCAGCAGCTTAAAAATGCCTAGCACTAGCGGCCTCACCGGGGAGCTGTTTTTT. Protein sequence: CASSLKMPSTSGLTGELFF. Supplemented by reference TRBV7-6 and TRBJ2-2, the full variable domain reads GAGVSQSPRYKVTKRGQDVALRCDPISGHVSLYWYRQALGQGPEFLTYFNYEAQQDKSGLPNDRFSAERPEGSISTLTIQRTEQRDSAMYRCASSLKMPSTSGLTGELFFGEGSRLTVL.

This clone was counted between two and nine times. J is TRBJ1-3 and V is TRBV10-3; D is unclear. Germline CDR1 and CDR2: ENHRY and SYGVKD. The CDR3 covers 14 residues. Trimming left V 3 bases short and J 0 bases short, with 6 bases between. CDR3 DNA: TGTGCCATCAGTGACACTTACTCTGGAAACACCATATATTTT. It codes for CAISDTYSGNTIYF.

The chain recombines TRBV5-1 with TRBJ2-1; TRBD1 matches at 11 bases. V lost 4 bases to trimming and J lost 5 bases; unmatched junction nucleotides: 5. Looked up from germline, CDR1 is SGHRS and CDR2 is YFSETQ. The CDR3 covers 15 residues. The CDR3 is CASSPGTGGNNEQFF. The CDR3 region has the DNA TGCGCCAGCAGCCCCGGGACAGGGGGGAACAATGAGCAGTTCTTC.

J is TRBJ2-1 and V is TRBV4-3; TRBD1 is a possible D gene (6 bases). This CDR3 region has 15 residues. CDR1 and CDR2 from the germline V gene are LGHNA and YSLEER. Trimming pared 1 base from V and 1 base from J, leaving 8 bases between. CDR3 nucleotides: TGCGCCAGCAGCCAAGGGACAGCGTCCTACAATGAGCAGTTCTTC. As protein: CASSQGTASYNEQFF.

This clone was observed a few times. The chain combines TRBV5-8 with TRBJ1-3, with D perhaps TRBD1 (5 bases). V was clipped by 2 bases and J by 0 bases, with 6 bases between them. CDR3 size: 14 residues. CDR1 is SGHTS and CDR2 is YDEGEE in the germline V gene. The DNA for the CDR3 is TGTGCCAGCAGCTTCAGGGTCTCTGGAAACACCATATATTTT. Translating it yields CASSFRVSGNTIYF.